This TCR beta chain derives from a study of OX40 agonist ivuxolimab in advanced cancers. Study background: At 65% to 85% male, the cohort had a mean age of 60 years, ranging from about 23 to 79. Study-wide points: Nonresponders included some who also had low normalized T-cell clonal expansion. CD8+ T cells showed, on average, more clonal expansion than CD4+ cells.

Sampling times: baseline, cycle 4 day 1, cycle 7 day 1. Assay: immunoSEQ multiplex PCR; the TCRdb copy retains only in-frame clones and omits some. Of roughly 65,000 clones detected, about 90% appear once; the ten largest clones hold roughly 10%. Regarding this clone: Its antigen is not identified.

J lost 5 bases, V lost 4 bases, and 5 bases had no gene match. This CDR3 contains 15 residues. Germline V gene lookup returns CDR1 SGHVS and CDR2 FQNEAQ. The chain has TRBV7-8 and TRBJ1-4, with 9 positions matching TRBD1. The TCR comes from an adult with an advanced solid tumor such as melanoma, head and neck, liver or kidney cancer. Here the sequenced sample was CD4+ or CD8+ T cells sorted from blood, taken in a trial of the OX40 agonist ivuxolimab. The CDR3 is CASSWTGAPNEKLFF. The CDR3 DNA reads TGTGCCAGCAGCTGGACAGGGGCGCCCAATGAAAAACTGTTTTTT.